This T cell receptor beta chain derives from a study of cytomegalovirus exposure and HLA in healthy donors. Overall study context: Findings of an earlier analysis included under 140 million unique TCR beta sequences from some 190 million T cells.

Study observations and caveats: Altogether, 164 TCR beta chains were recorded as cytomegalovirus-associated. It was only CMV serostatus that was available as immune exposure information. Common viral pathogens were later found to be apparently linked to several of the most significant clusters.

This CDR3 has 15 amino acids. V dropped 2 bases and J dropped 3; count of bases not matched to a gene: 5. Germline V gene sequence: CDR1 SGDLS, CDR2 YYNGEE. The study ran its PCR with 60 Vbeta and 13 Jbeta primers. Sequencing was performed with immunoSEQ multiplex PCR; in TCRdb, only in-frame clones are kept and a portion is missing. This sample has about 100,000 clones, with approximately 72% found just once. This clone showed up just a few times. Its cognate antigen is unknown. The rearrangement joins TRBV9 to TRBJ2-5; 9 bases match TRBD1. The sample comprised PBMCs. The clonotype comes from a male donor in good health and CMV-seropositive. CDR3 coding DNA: TGTGCCAGCAGCGTGGGACAGGGAAAGGAAGAGACCCAGTACTTC. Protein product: CASSVGQGKEETQYF.